This is a list of T cell receptor beta chains from one sample in a study of shared clonotypes between healthy human individuals. Sequencing was performed with immunoSEQ multiplex PCR; in TCRdb, only in-frame clones are kept and a portion is missing. Of about 380,000 clones in the sample, around 96% were seen once. The sequencing input was memory CD8+ T cells sorted from blood. The receptors stem from a man aged 25-45 years in good health. Both conserved end residues are part of each CDR3. A D gene is named only where the DNA matches it firmly. Clone size is shown for a subset of rows, as once, few, many or a class of expanded clone.

size: NA; J: TRBJ1-2; D: NA; V: TRBV6-5; DNA: TGTGCCAGCAGTGGGGACGGCTATGGCTACACCTTC; CDR3: CASSGDGYGYTF
size: once; J: TRBJ2-3; D: NA; V: TRBV5-4; DNA: TGTGCCAGCAGCTTGGCGGGGACAGATACGCAGTATTTT; CDR3: CASSLAGTDTQYF
size: NA; J: TRBJ2-5; D: NA; V: TRBV7-9; DNA: TGTGCCAGCAGCTTAGTCGGGAGTGGCGAGACCCAGTACTTC; CDR3: CASSLVGSGETQYF
size: NA; J: TRBJ2-1; D: TRBD2; V: TRBV30; DNA: TGTGCCTGGAGTCAGATTACGGGACTAGCGAATGAGCAGTTCTTC; CDR3: CAWSQITGLANEQFF
size: NA; J: TRBJ2-3; D: NA; V: TRBV27; DNA: TGTGCCAGCAGTTTATCTCGGGGAGATACGCAGTATTTT; CDR3: CASSLSRGDTQYF
size: once; J: TRBJ2-3; D: NA; V: TRBV19; DNA: TGTGCCAGTAGTATGAGGCCGGGAGGCACAGATACGCAGTATTTT; CDR3: CASSMRPGGTDTQYF
size: NA; J: TRBJ2-7; D: NA; V: TRBV28; DNA: TGTGCCAGCAGTTTCAAAGGCCCAACGCCCCGGTACGAGCAGTACTTC; CDR3: CASSFKGPTPRYEQYF
size: NA; J: TRBJ2-7; D: NA; V: TRBV6-6; DNA: TGTGCCAGCAGTTACTCTCAGAGAACTTACGAGCAGTACTTC; CDR3: CASSYSQRTYEQYF
size: NA; J: TRBJ2-3; D: TRBD2; V: TRBV5-6; DNA: TGTGCCAGCAGCTTCCCCATATGGGGGGGGAACACAGATACGCAGTATTTT; CDR3: CASSFPIWGGNTDTQYF
size: once; J: TRBJ2-3; D: NA; V: TRBV9; DNA: TGTGCCAGCAGCGCGGAGACCGAGAGGGATACGCAGTATTTT; CDR3: CASSAETERDTQYF
size: NA; J: TRBJ2-3; D: TRBD2; V: TRBV5-6; DNA: TGTGCCAGCAGCTTGGTGTCTAGCGGGATACTCAGGACAGATACGCAGTATTTT; CDR3: CASSLVSSGILRTDTQYF
size: NA; J: TRBJ2-4; D: TRBD1; V: TRBV28; DNA: TGTGCCAGCAGCAACGGACAGGTCAAAAACATTCAGTACTTC; CDR3: CASSNGQVKNIQYF
size: NA; J: TRBJ2-3; D: NA; V: TRBV5-1; DNA: TGCGCCAGCAGCTTGGACCCCGGAGATACGCAGTATTTT; CDR3: CASSLDPGDTQYF
size: NA; J: TRBJ2-4; D: NA; V: TRBV20-1; DNA: TGCAGTGCTACAGCCAAAAACATTCAGTACTTC; CDR3: CSATAKNIQYF
size: NA; J: TRBJ2-7; D: TRBD1; V: TRBV6-5; DNA: TGTGCCAGCAGTTACTCGACAGGGCTCTACGAGCAGTACTTC; CDR3: CASSYSTGLYEQYF
size: NA; J: TRBJ2-1; D: TRBD1; V: TRBV5-1; DNA: TGCGCCAGCAGCGAGGGACAGATCAATGAGCAGTTCTTC; CDR3: CASSEGQINEQFF
size: NA; J: TRBJ1-1; D: NA; V: TRBV19; DNA: TGTGCCAGTAGTGGCAGGGGAAACACTGAAGCTTTCTTT; CDR3: CASSGRGNTEAFF
size: NA; J: TRBJ2-4; D: TRBD2; V: TRBV5-1; DNA: TGCGCCAGCAGCGGACTAGCGGGAGCCAAAAACATTCAGTACTTC; CDR3: CASSGLAGAKNIQYF
size: NA; J: TRBJ2-3; D: TRBD2; V: TRBV30; DNA: TGTGCCTGGAATCCGAGCGGGGGGAGAAGAGCAGATACGCAGTATTTT; CDR3: CAWNPSGGRRADTQYF
size: NA; J: TRBJ1-2; D: NA; V: TRBV28; DNA: TGTGCCAGCAGTTCTGGGCACTATGGCTACACCTTC; CDR3: CASSSGHYGYTF
size: NA; J: TRBJ2-1; D: TRBD2; V: TRBV13; DNA: TGTGCCAGCAGCCGGACTAGCGGGAGTAGGGCCTACAATGAGCAGTTCTTC; CDR3: CASSRTSGSRAYNEQFF
size: NA; J: TRBJ2-3; D: NA; V: TRBV19; DNA: TGTGCCAGTAGTATAGCGGGATCCACAGATACGCAGTATTTT; CDR3: CASSIAGSTDTQYF
size: NA; J: TRBJ2-1; D: TRBD2; V: TRBV4-2; DNA: TGTGCCAGCAGCCAAGATTTGGGACTAGCGGGCAATGAGCAGTTCTTC; CDR3: CASSQDLGLAGNEQFF
size: NA; J: TRBJ1-5; D: NA; V: TRBV23-1; DNA: TGCGCCAGCAGTGGGGTGGGTCAGCCCCAGCATTTT; CDR3: CASSGVGQPQHF
size: NA; J: TRBJ2-1; D: NA; V: TRBV7-2; DNA: TGTGCCAGCAGCTTAGGTGTGTGGAGTTACAATGAGCAGTTCTTC; CDR3: CASSLGVWSYNEQFF
size: NA; J: TRBJ1-6; D: NA; V: TRBV5-1; DNA: TGCGCCAGCAGCTTGGACCCCTATAATTCACCCCTCCACTTT; CDR3: CASSLDPYNSPLHF
size: NA; J: TRBJ1-3; D: TRBD1; V: TRBV28; DNA: TGTGCCAGCAGGCTGACAGGGTCTGGAAACACCATATATTTT; CDR3: CASRLTGSGNTIYF
size: once; J: TRBJ1-1; D: NA; V: TRBV28; DNA: TGTGCCAGCAGTTCACAGGGCTGGGGCACTGAAGCTTTCTTT; CDR3: CASSSQGWGTEAFF
size: NA; J: TRBJ2-2; D: NA; V: TRBV5-1; DNA: TGCGCCAGCAGCCCCATCAGTGACACCGGGGAGCTGTTTTTT; CDR3: CASSPISDTGELFF
size: NA; J: TRBJ2-7; D: NA; V: TRBV28; DNA: TGTGCCAGCAGCTTGAGTACCTTGAACTACGAGCAGTACTTC; CDR3: CASSLSTLNYEQYF
size: NA; J: TRBJ2-7; D: TRBD1; V: TRBV28; DNA: TGTGCCAGCAGACCTAGGACAGGTATATCATACGAGCAGTACTTC; CDR3: CASRPRTGISYEQYF
size: NA; J: TRBJ1-1; D: NA; V: TRBV27; DNA: TGTGCCAGCAGCTCCGGGACACCGACTGAAGCTTTCTTT; CDR3: CASSSGTPTEAFF
size: NA; J: TRBJ1-1; D: NA; V: TRBV5-1; DNA: TGCGCCAGCAGCTTGTCCCCCCCGGGGGTTTTTGAAGCTTTCTTT; CDR3: CASSLSPPGVFEAFF
size: NA; J: TRBJ1-5; D: TRBD1; V: TRBV30; DNA: TGTGCCTGGAGCGGTGGGACAGCATATAGCAATCAGCCCCAGCATTTT; CDR3: CAWSGGTAYSNQPQHF
size: NA; J: TRBJ2-4; D: NA; V: TRBV28; DNA: TGTGCCAGCAGTTTTGGGCCAGGTGACGAAAACATTCAGTACTTC; CDR3: CASSFGPGDENIQYF
size: NA; J: TRBJ2-3; D: NA; V: TRBV10-3; DNA: TGTGCCATCTCGGCGGGGAGCACAGATACGCAGTATTTT; CDR3: CAISAGSTDTQYF
size: NA; J: TRBJ2-1; D: TRBD1; V: TRBV6-5; DNA: TGTGCCAGCAGTTACTCGTGGACAGGGCACTACAATGAGCAGTTCTTC; CDR3: CASSYSWTGHYNEQFF
size: once; J: TRBJ1-5; D: NA; V: TRBV12-5; DNA: TGTGCTAGTGGTTTGGGCCTCGTCAATCAGCCCCAGCATTTT; CDR3: CASGLGLVNQPQHF
size: NA; J: TRBJ2-3; D: NA; V: TRBV28; DNA: TGTGCCAGCAGTTTACTGCCCACAGATACGCAGTATTTT; CDR3: CASSLLPTDTQYF
size: NA; J: TRBJ2-7; D: TRBD2; V: TRBV18; DNA: TGTGCCAGCTCACCCGACCCAACTAGCGGTTCCTACGAGCAGTACTTC; CDR3: CASSPDPTSGSYEQYF
size: NA; J: TRBJ2-2; D: TRBD2; V: TRBV6-1; DNA: TGTGCCAGCAGTGCTATGGGACTAGCGGGAGTCGGCACCGGGGAGCTGTTTTTT; CDR3: CASSAMGLAGVGTGELFF
size: NA; J: TRBJ2-1; D: TRBD1; V: TRBV7-9; DNA: TGTGCCAGCAGCTTACGTTTAGGGACAGGGGGTAGTAATGAGCAGTTCTTC; CDR3: CASSLRLGTGGSNEQFF
size: NA; J: TRBJ2-3; D: TRBD1; V: TRBV5-1; DNA: TGCGCCAGCAGCAACAGGGGGGACTCCCGGGGAACGCAGTATTTT; CDR3: CASSNRGDSRGTQYF
size: NA; J: TRBJ1-4; D: NA; V: TRBV5-1; DNA: TGCGCCAGCAGCCTCGGACAGCCTAATGAAAAACTGTTTTTT; CDR3: CASSLGQPNEKLFF
size: NA; J: TRBJ2-2; D: NA; V: TRBV7-9; DNA: TGTGCCAGCAGCTTCTGGGCGAGCACCGGGGAGCTGTTTTTT; CDR3: CASSFWASTGELFF
size: NA; J: TRBJ1-5; D: NA; V: TRBV7-6; DNA: TGTGCCAGCAGCGCTACAGGGAATCAGCCCCAGCATTTT; CDR3: CASSATGNQPQHF
size: NA; J: TRBJ1-1; D: NA; V: TRBV6-5; DNA: TGTGCCAGCACCCCCTTCAGGGCCCGTAACACTGAAGCTTTCTTT; CDR3: CASTPFRARNTEAFF
size: once; J: TRBJ1-1; D: TRBD1; V: TRBV27; DNA: TGTGCCAGCAGTTTGGGACAGGTCTACACTGAAGCTTTCTTT; CDR3: CASSLGQVYTEAFF
size: NA; J: TRBJ1-5; D: TRBD1; V: TRBV28; DNA: TGTGCCAGCAGGTTGGGACAGGGAGGACAGCCCCAGCATTTT; CDR3: CASRLGQGGQPQHF
size: NA; J: TRBJ1-1; D: NA; V: TRBV6-5; DNA: TGTGCCAGCAGTTACGTACGGGACACCCTTGAAGCTTTCTTT; CDR3: CASSYVRDTLEAFF
size: NA; J: TRBJ2-3; D: TRBD2; V: TRBV5-1; DNA: TGCGCCAGCAGCGTAGCGGGAGGCTTCCCAGATACGCAGTATTTT; CDR3: CASSVAGGFPDTQYF
size: NA; J: TRBJ2-2; D: NA; V: TRBV30; DNA: TGTGCCTGGAGCAAGGGCTCCGGGGAGCTGTTTTTT; CDR3: CAWSKGSGELFF
size: NA; J: TRBJ1-6; D: TRBD1; V: TRBV2; DNA: TGTGCCAGCAGTGCAAACAGGGGGCAGAATTCACCCCTCCACTTT; CDR3: CASSANRGQNSPLHF
size: NA; J: TRBJ2-7; D: NA; V: TRBV2; DNA: TGTGCCAGCAGTGATACCCAGGGGACCTACGAGCAGTACTTC; CDR3: CASSDTQGTYEQYF
size: NA; J: TRBJ2-7; D: NA; V: TRBV5-4; DNA: TGTGCCAGCGCGGACCCGTCTGCCTCCTACGAGCAGTACTTC; CDR3: CASADPSASYEQYF